The rows below give T cell receptor beta chains drawn from one sample of a study of T cells in Graves' hyperthyroidism and ophthalmopathy. One entry per CDR3 protein, called by TCRdb with MiXCR from the multiplex PCR reads. The repertoire holds 40,000 to 65,000 distinct CDR3 sequences, with 48% as singletons. Material for sequencing was blood. The receptors shown here come from a woman between 50 and 59 years old with Graves' ophthalmopathy. Both conserved end residues are trimmed from each CDR3.

v_call cdr3_aa
TRBV20-1 SARVGGLEASPLH
TRBV20-1 SASGRDEQF
TRBV6-2/TRBV6-3 ASSLREAYGYT
TRBV9 ASSAPGQGYNEQF
TRBV5-1 ASSLDPANTEAF
TRBV7-4 ASNLPALRETGELL
TRBV5-5 ASSLVPSNTGELF
TRBV12-3/TRBV12-4 ASLRGQWIGNQPQH
TRBV20-1 SATTSGGGNSYEQY
TRBV5-6 ASSLEQGTGELF
TRBV19 ASSGTRGRLTNQPQH
TRBV6-5 ASSYRQGASPLH
TRBV6-5 ASSYGETQY
TRBV25-1 ASSAFRTGQQETQY
TRBV10-3 AISESTGMGTDTQY
TRBV15 ATSPPTGASGANVLA
TRBV6-5 ASSYSDSPNYGYT
TRBV9 ASSETPGFSYEQY
TRBV5-6 ASSLGGGSPVLSYEQY
TRBV7-9 ASSLGYRDAYEQY
TRBV5-6 ASSLAGTPDAQH
TRBV20-1 SARSGAGGGSPQH
TRBV7-2 ASSLGATGTNEQF
TRBV19 ASSALGLAGAYNEQF
TRBV24-1 ATSDEGPGYT
TRBV20-1 SASGTSGRNEQY
TRBV28 ASSSTPNQETQY
TRBV7-2 VSSVGDGYEQY
TRBV12-3/TRBV12-4 ASSSGQGTEAF
TRBV9 ASTPGGGSGNT
TRBV19 ASSMRLAGGNEQF
TRBV7-9 ASSLGSQSCEQY
TRBV20-1 SATCLRNTDTQY
TRBV4-1 ASSQEVPQRETDEQY